This T cell receptor beta chain derives from a study of human thymus T cells. In regard to this clone: Its antigen is undetermined.

J gave up 4 bases and V 8 bases, and 4 bases lay outside the gene matches. CDR1 and CDR2 (germline): MNHNS, SASEGT. CDR3 length equals 12 residues. Study results and caveats: Biased V and J segment usage appeared in thymus and peripheral blood.

It was from resections taken during corrective heart surgery that the thymus tissue came. Some clones are missing from TCRdb's copy, which holds only in-frame ones; the method was immunoSEQ multiplex PCR. The sample carries 86,000 or so clones, approximately 96% recorded once. The receptor was derived from a boy less than two years old with a congenital heart defect but otherwise immunologically healthy. The chain links TRBV6-1 to TRBJ1-2, with 7 bases matching TRBD1. The sample taken for sequencing was thymus tissue. As DNA, the CDR3 is TGTGCCAGCCTACAGGGGTCCTATGGCTACACCTTC. Translating gives CASLQGSYGYTF.